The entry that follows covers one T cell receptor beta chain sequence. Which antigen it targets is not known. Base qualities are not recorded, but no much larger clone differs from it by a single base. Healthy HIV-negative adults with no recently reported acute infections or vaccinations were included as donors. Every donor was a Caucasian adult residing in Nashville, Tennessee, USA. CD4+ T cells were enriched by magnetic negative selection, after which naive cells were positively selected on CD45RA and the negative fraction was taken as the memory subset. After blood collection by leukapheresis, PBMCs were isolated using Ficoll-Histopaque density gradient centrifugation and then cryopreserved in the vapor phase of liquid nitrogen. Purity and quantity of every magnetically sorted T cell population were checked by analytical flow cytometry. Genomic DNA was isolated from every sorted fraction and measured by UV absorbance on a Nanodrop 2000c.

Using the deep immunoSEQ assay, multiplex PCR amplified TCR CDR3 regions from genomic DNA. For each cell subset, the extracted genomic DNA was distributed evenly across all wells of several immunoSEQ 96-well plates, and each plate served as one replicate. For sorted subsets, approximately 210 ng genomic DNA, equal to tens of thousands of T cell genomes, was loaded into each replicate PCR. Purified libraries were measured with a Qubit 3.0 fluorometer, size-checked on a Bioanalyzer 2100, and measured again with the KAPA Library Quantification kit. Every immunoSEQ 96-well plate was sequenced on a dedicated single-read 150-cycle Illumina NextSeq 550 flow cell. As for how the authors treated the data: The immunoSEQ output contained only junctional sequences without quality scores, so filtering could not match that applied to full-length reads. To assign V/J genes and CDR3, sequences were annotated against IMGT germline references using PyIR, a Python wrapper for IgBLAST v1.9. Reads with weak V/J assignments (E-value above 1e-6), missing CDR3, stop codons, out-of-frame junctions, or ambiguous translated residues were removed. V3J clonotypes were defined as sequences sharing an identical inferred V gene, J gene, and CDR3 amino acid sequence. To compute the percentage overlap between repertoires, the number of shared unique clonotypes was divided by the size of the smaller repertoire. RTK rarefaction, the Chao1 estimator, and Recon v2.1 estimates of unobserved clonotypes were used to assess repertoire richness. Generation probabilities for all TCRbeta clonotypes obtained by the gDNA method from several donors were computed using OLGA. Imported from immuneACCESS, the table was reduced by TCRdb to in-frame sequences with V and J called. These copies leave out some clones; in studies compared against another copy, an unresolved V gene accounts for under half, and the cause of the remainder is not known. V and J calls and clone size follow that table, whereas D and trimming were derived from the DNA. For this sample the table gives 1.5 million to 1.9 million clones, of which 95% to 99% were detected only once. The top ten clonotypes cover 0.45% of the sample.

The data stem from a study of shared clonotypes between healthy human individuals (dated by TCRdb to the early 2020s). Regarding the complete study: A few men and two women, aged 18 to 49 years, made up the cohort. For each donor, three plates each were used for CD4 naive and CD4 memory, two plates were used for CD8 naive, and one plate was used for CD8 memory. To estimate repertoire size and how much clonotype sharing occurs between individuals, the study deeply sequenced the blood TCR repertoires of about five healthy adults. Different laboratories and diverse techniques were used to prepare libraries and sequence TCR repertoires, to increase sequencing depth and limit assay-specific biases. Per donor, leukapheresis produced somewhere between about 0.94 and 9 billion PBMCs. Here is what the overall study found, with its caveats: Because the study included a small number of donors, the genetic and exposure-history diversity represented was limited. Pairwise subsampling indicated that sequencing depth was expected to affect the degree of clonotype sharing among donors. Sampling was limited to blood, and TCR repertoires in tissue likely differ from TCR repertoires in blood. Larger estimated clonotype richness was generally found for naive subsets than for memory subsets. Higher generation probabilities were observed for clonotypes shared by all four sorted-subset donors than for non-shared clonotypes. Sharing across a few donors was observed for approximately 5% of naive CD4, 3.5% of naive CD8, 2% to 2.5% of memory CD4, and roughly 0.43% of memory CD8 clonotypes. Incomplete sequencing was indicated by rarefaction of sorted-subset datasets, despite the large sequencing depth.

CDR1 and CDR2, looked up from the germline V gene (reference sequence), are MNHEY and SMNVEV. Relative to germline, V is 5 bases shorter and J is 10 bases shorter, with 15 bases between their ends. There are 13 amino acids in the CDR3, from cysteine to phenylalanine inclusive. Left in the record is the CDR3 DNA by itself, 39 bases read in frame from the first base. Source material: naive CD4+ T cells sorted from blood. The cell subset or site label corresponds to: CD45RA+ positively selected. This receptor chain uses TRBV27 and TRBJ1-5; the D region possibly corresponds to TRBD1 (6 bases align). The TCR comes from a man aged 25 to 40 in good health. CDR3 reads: CASSAPRGGPQHF. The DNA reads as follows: TGTGCCAGCAGTGCGCCGAGGGGGGGACCCCAGCATTTT.